A selection of T cell receptor beta chains follows, all from one sample in a study of cytomegalovirus exposure and HLA in healthy donors. Assay: immunoSEQ multiplex PCR; the TCRdb copy retains only in-frame clones and omits some. The repertoire holds 55,000 to 80,000 clones, with over 50% as singletons. The sample consisted of PBMCs. All receptors come from a middle-aged man in good health and CMV-seropositive. The CDR3 runs from the conserved cysteine through the conserved F or W. Fields, in order: D gene, V gene, J gene, CDR3 length, clone size, CDR3 protein, CDR3 DNA. The D gene is left open where the match is weak. Rows may omit the clone size; those that give it use once, few, many or a size class.

TRBD2,TRBV2,TRBJ2-2,15,.,CASSLGGGFTGELFF,TGTGCCAGCAGCCTGGGCGGGGGATTCACCGGGGAGCTGTTTTTT
.,TRBV15,TRBJ1-1,14,.,CATSRGWANTEAFF,TGTGCCACCAGCCGAGGGTGGGCCAACACTGAAGCCTTCTTT
TRBD2,TRBV7-9,TRBJ2-5,15,.,CASSPLTSGEETQYF,TGTGCCAGCAGCCCCTTGACTAGCGGGGAAGAGACCCAGTACTTC
.,TRBV4-1,TRBJ2-1,15,once,CASSHTGTLYNEQFF,TGCGCCAGCAGCCACACCGGGACACTATACAATGAGCAGTTCTTC
.,TRBV5-1,TRBJ1-5,15,.,CASSEGTSTNQPQHF,TGCGCCAGCTCCGAAGGGACATCGACGAATCAGCCCCAGCATTTT
TRBD2,TRBV5-6,TRBJ2-1,17,.,CASSGTSGGGSYNEQFF,TGTGCCAGCAGCGGAACTAGCGGGGGGGGTTCCTACAATGAGCAGTTCTTC
.,TRBV4-3,TRBJ2-5,13,few,CASSQDPGETQYF,TGCGCCAGCAGCCAAGACCCCGGGGAGACCCAGTACTTC
.,TRBV13,TRBJ2-1,13,.,CASSITSDNEQFF,TGTGCCAGCAGTATTACCAGTGACAATGAGCAGTTCTTC
TRBD1,TRBV15,TRBJ2-5,12,.,CATSYRGETQYF,TGTGCCACCAGCTACAGGGGGGAGACCCAGTACTTC
.,TRBV6-5,TRBJ2-4,15,.,CASSGGRVTKNIQYF,TGTGCCAGCAGTGGGGGCAGGGTGACCAAAAACATTCAGTACTTC
.,TRBV11-3,TRBJ2-7,15,few,CASSHRHKTAYEQYF,TGTGCCAGCAGCCACAGGCACAAGACGGCATACGAGCAGTACTTC
TRBD1,TRBV4-1,TRBJ1-2,15,once,CASSLTGGGVDGYTF,TGCGCCAGCAGCCTAACAGGGGGCGGCGTCGATGGCTACACCTTC
.,TRBV11-2,TRBJ2-7,15,.,CASRPITGTLFEQYF,TGTGCCAGCAGGCCAATTACCGGGACTCTCTTCGAGCAGTACTTC
.,TRBV5-1,TRBJ2-7,15,.,CASSLGGAVSYEQYF,TGCGCCAGCAGCTTAGGCGGGGCCGTCTCCTACGAGCAGTACTTC
TRBD1,TRBV6-1,TRBJ1-1,17,.,CASSVPTGATWQTEAFF,TGTGCCAGCAGTGTCCCAACAGGGGCGACCTGGCAGACTGAAGCTTTCTTT
.,TRBV5-1,TRBJ1-1,15,.,CASSLGTELNTEAFF,TGCGCCAGCAGCTTGGGGACAGAGCTGAACACTGAAGCTTTCTTT
.,TRBV27,TRBJ1-4,8,.,CGGGELFF,TGTGGTGGAGGGGAACTGTTTTTT
TRBD1,TRBV10-1,TRBJ2-2,14,.,CATSGQRNTGELFF,TGCGCCACCTCGGGACAGAGGAACACCGGGGAGCTGTTTTTT
.,TRBV21-1,TRBJ2-1,21,.,CASSAGRGAGGVEWEYDEQFF,TGTGCCAGCAGCGCCGGCAGGGGGGCGGGGGGGGTGGAGTGGGAGTACGATGAGCAGTTCTTC
TRBD2,TRBV4-3,TRBJ2-7,16,.,CASSQDASGGNGEQYF,TGCGCCAGCAGCCAAGATGCGAGCGGGGGTAACGGCGAGCAGTACTTC
.,TRBV30,TRBJ2-2,13,.,CAWSVLTDGELFF,TGTGCCTGGAGTGTATTGACAGATGGGGAGCTGTTTTTT
TRBD1,TRBV10-3,TRBJ2-1,12,.,CAIGQGGNEQFF,TGTGCCATCGGACAGGGTGGCAATGAGCAGTTCTTC
TRBD2,TRBV2,TRBJ2-1,21,once,CASSDLNILSLGGAVPAQWFF,TGTGCCAGCAGTGATTTGAACATTTTATCTCTCGGGGGGGCCGTTCCGGCCCAGTGGTTCTTC
TRBD1,TRBV5-4,TRBJ2-1,16,.,CASSSGGQRSYNEQFF,TGTGCCAGCAGCTCAGGGGGCCAGAGGTCTTACAATGAGCAGTTCTTC
.,TRBV5-1,TRBJ2-6,15,.,CASSLGISGANVLTF,TGCGCCAGCAGCTTGGGTATCTCTGGGGCCAACGTCCTGACTTTC
.,TRBV27,TRBJ2-6,14,few,CASRQFSGANVLTF,TGTGCCAGCAGGCAGTTCTCTGGGGCCAACGTCCTGACTTTC
TRBD2,TRBV5-1,TRBJ2-5,16,.,CASSEGGLERAQTQYF,TGCGCCAGCAGCGAGGGGGGACTAGAGAGGGCCCAGACCCAGTACTTC
TRBD1,TRBV5-4,TRBJ1-4,14,.,CASSQTGMGEKLFF,TGTGCCAGCAGTCAGACAGGGATGGGAGAAAAACTGTTTTTT
.,TRBV5-1,TRBJ1-1,15,once,CASSLSGTRNTEAFF,TGCGCCAGCAGCTTGTCCGGGACAAGGAACACTGAAGCTTTCTTT
.,TRBV13,TRBJ2-7,13,.,CASSFQGSHEQYF,TGTGCCAGCAGCTTTCAGGGTTCCCACGAGCAGTACTTC
.,TRBV5-1,TRBJ2-1,19,.,CASSARTPGGPRERDEQFF,TGCGCCAGCAGCGCGCGAACCCCCGGGGGACCCCGGGAACGAGATGAGCAGTTCTTC
TRBD1,TRBV7-9,TRBJ1-3,15,.,CASSLQGKTGNTIYF,TGTGCCAGCAGCCTACAGGGGAAAACTGGAAACACCATATATTTT
.,TRBV7-8,TRBJ1-5,16,few,CASSLLGTGGNQPQHF,TGTGCCAGCAGCTTATTGGGCACAGGCGGCAATCAGCCCCAGCATTTT
TRBD2,TRBV11-3,TRBJ2-3,16,.,CASSFGGSGGTDTQYF,TGTGCCAGCAGCTTCGGCGGTAGCGGGGGCACAGATACGCAGTATTTT
TRBD1,TRBV10-1,TRBJ1-5,16,.,CASSDSKRDRFQPQHF,TGCGCCAGCAGTGATTCGAAAAGGGACAGGTTCCAGCCCCAGCATTTT
TRBD1,TRBV19,TRBJ2-1,14,.,CASSKDRGYNEQFF,TGTGCCAGTAGTAAGGACAGGGGATACAATGAGCAGTTCTTC
TRBD1,TRBV28,TRBJ1-2,16,.,CASSLGEDRGNYGYTF,TGTGCCAGCAGTTTAGGCGAGGACAGGGGTAACTATGGCTACACCTTC
.,TRBV2,TRBJ2-3,12,few,CASSGPADTQYF,TGTGCCAGCAGTGGACCAGCGGATACGCAGTATTTT
TRBD1,TRBV18,TRBJ1-1,13,few,CASSPPQGRGAFF,TGTGCCAGCTCACCCCCTCAGGGCAGGGGGGCTTTCTTT
.,TRBV4-1,TRBJ2-7,18,.,CASSQYGGLGTRPYEQYF,TGCGCCAGCAGCCAATATGGTGGGCTTGGGACTCGGCCCTACGAGCAGTACTTC
.,TRBV30,TRBJ1-2,13,.,CAWRQPSNYGHTF,TGTGCCTGGAGACAACCATCTAACTATGGCCACACCTTC
.,TRBV6-1,TRBJ2-5,12,once,CASTTQNVAQYF,TGTGCCAGCACAACACAGAACGTGGCCCAGTACTTC
.,TRBV6-6,TRBJ2-7,12,few,CASSGTFDEQYF,TGTGCCAGCAGCGGGACATTCGACGAGCAGTACTTC
TRBD1,TRBV7-8,TRBJ2-7,15,.,CASSRGQGPSYEQYF,TGTGCCAGCAGCCGCGGACAGGGGCCAAGCTACGAGCAGTACTTC
.,TRBV6-1,TRBJ2-7,15,.,CASSEGAAVSYEQYF,TGTGCCAGCAGTGAAGGGGCAGCGGTCTCCTACGAGCAGTACTTC
.,TRBV9,TRBJ2-5,14,few,CASSVGDTQETQYF,TGTGCCAGCAGCGTAGGGGACACTCAAGAGACCCAGTACTTC
.,TRBV7-8,TRBJ1-5,16,.,CASSLAEGTYGQPQHF,TGTGCCAGCAGCTTAGCAGAAGGGACATATGGTCAGCCCCAGCATTTT
TRBD2,TRBV18,TRBJ2-7,15,.,CASSPRNGGTYEQYF,TGTGCCAGCTCACCAAGGAACGGGGGGACCTACGAGCAGTACTTC
.,TRBV2,TRBJ1-4,13,.,CASRQGAEEKLFF,TGTGCCAGCAGGCAGGGTGCGGAAGAAAAACTGTTTTTT
TRBD1,TRBV4-1,TRBJ1-4,17,.,CASSQERTGDINEKLFF,TGCGCCAGCAGCCAGGAACGGACAGGTGATATTAATGAAAAACTGTTTTTT
.,TRBV7-8,TRBJ1-1,14,.,CASSLAEGSTEAFF,TGTGCCAGCAGCTTAGCTGAGGGTTCCACTGAAGCTTTCTTT
TRBD1,TRBV19,TRBJ1-1,14,.,CASRPQGAGTEAFF,TGTGCCAGTAGACCGCAGGGGGCAGGCACTGAAGCTTTCTTT
TRBD1,TRBV5-1,TRBJ1-5,18,few,CASLPPGQGACSNQPQHF,TGCGCCAGCCTGCCACCGGGACAGGGGGCTTGTAGCAATCAGCCCCAGCATTTT
.,TRBV18,TRBJ1-1,15,.,CASSPPDSGNTEAFF,TGTGCCAGCTCACCACCGGATTCGGGTAACACTGAAGCTTTCTTT
TRBD1,TRBV10-3,TRBJ1-2,14,.,CAIKTGTGVYGYTF,TGTGCCATCAAGACCGGGACAGGGGTATATGGCTACACCTTC